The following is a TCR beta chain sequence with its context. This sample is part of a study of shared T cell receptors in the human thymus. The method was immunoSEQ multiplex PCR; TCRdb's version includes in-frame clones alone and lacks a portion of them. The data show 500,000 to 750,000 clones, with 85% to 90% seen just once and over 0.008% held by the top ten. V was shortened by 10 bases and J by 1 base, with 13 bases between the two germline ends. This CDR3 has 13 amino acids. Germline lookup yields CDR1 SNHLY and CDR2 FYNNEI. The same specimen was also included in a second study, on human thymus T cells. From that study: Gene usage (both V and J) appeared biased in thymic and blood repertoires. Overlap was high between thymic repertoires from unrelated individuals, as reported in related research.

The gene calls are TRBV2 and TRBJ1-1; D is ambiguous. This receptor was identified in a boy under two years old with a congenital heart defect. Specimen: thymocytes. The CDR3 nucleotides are TGTGCCACACACCTTCCAGGGAACACTGAAGCTTTCTTT. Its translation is CATHLPGNTEAFF.